This T cell receptor (beta chain) is drawn from a study of Graves' ophthalmopathy and Graves' hyperthyroidism. General study results and limits: Blood was where most expanded thyroid clonotypes above 0.001 frequency also turned up.

Uncontrolled infections, pregnancy, lactation or other autoimmune diseases led to patient exclusion. Diagnosis was based on clinical symptoms, serum thyroxine, TRAb, thyroid ultrasound and orbital computed tomography. The PBMCs were taken from roughly 9.3 ml of fresh peripheral blood. TCR beta CDR3 amplification used RNA transcripts. The authors performed first-round RT-PCR with HTBI primers and then a second-round multiplex PCR. One entry per CDR3 protein results from TCRdb running MiXCR on the multiplex PCR reads. The profile shows about 410,000 distinct CDR3 sequences, approximately 16% of them singletons. This CDR3 contains 13 residues. V was clipped by 3 bases and J by 3 bases, with 8 bases between them. Germline-derived CDR1 and CDR2 are MDHEN and SYDVKM. This clonotype was seen repeatedly, ten times or more. Antigen unknown.

This rearrangement joins TRBV28 to TRBJ1-2; D ambiguous. Sequenced material: peripheral blood. The receptor was isolated from a young woman with Graves' ophthalmopathy. The CDR3 sequence: CASSFSAYYGYTF. CDR3 in DNA: TGTGCCAGCAGTTTCTCAGCTTACTATGGCTACACCTTC.